This T cell receptor (beta chain) was found in a study of cytomegalovirus exposure and HLA in healthy donors. Worth noting for this clone: The antigen remains undetermined.

The PCR contained 60 Vbeta and 13 Jbeta primers. The data were produced by immunoSEQ multiplex PCR, yet TCRdb's version contains in-frame clones alone and is incomplete. Among roughly 150,000 clones listed, about four fifths were seen once. General study points: The study assumed roughly uniform donor sequencing depth for presence/absence analyses.

The CDR3 loop spans 15 amino acids. Per the germline V gene, CDR1 is SGHTA and CDR2 is FQGNSA. V was pared by 6 bases and J by 9 bases, with 11 bases of the junction left unmatched. The sequence was obtained from a man aged 25-40 years in good health and CMV-seropositive. The chain carries TRBV7-2 and TRBJ2-7, with TRBD2 identical over 13 bases. Sequencing was performed on PBMCs. The CDR3 DNA is TGTGCCAGCAGTGATACCGGGACTAGCGGGATGGGGCAGTACTTC. It codes for CASSDTGTSGMGQYF.